In its sample, the clone carrying this T cell receptor (beta chain) was seen a few times. This entry comes from a study of shared clonotypes between healthy human individuals. Template amounts of about 290 ng DNA, 25,000 to 35,000 T cell genomes, were employed in unsorted PBMC replicate PCRs. The assay was immunoSEQ multiplex PCR, and TCRdb's table has in-frame clones only and misses some. The top ten clones hold around 11% of a sample with hundreds of thousands of clones, around 77% of them seen once. Healthy HIV-negative adults with no recent acute infections or vaccinations were recruited as donors. The germline V and J ends were trimmed by 0 bases and 3 bases, with 9 bases remaining between them. CDR3 length equals 15 residues. Germline CDR1 reads MRHNA; CDR2 reads SNTAGT.

This clonotype originated in a woman aged 40-49 years in good health. Some clones in this sample may be carry-over from other donors' samples. The chain joins TRBV6-4 to TRBJ2-1, with D possibly matching TRBD2 (6 bases). The sample consisted of PBMCs. DNA of the CDR3: TGTGCCAGCAGTGACTCGGGACTCCACTACAATGAGCAGTTCTTC. Amino acids: CASSDSGLHYNEQFF.